This T cell receptor (beta chain) was sequenced for a study of cytomegalovirus exposure and HLA in healthy donors. Study-level points and caveats: Despite most TCR sequences being rare, some public TCRs occurred in many donors. Across all donors, roughly uniform sequencing depth was an assumption of the presence/absence analyses.

The germline gives CDR1 SGHTS, CDR2 YDEGEE. The CDR3 loop spans 15 amino acids. Trimming cost V 4 bases and J 5 bases; bases outside gene matches: 7. The PCR made use of 60 Vbeta and 13 Jbeta primers. Some clones are missing from TCRdb's copy, which holds only in-frame ones; the method was immunoSEQ multiplex PCR. The table lists under 200,000 clones, roughly 13% of them singletons. Concerning this clone itself: Its antigen is unidentified.

The sample was PBMCs. The V gene is TRBV5-8, the J gene TRBJ2-5, with 11 bases matching TRBD1. The receptor was derived from a man in his fifties or sixties in good health and CMV-seropositive. In DNA form, the CDR3 reads TGTGCCAGCAGCCGCAGGACAGGGGGCAGCGAGACCCAGTACTTC. It yields the protein CASSRRTGGSETQYF.